Following are 14 T cell receptor beta chains from one sample sequenced in a study of CD8 T cells in ankylosing spondylitis. Overall study findings and caveats: The study identified a TCR beta motif of several highly homologous variants that appeared characteristic of ankylosing spondylitis blood.

TCRdb re-called the 5' RACE reads through MiXCR, storing one row per CDR3 protein. The sample carries hundreds of thousands of distinct CDR3 sequences, about 12% recorded once. Their specific antigens are unknown. Specimen: blood, either unsorted or a sorted T cell fraction (not recorded which). These receptors all come from a male donor with ankylosing spondylitis.

The genes are TRBV20-1 and TRBJ1-1; no clear D. This CDR3 spans 13 amino acids. Germline CDR1 and CDR2: DFQATT and SNEGSKA (reference sequence). V lost 6 bases, J lost 0 bases, and 11 bases lay in between. The CDR3 here is CSALPQLNTEAFF. The CDR3 region has the DNA TGCAGTGCCCTCCCCCAGTTGAACACTGAAGCTTTCTTT.

The CDR3 loop reads CSARQTGVSTDTQYF. The CDR3 coding sequence is TGCAGTGCTAGACAAACGGGCGTAAGCACAGATACGCAGTATTTT. The gene calls are TRBV20-1 and TRBJ2-3, with unresolved D. The length of the CDR3 is 15 residues. Germline values: CDR1 DFQATT, CDR2 SNEGSKA (reference sequence). The germline V and J ends were trimmed by 2 bases and 0 bases, with 12 bases remaining between them.

The chain is built from TRBV29-1 and TRBJ1-1, with D possibly being TRBD1 (5 bases). The germline V and J ends were trimmed by 8 bases and 4 bases, with 20 bases remaining between them. The germline CDR1 and CDR2 sequences are SQVTM and ANQGSEA. The CDR3 runs 14 residues. This CDR3 is CSTLGPGGRTEAFF. CDR3 nucleotides: TGCAGCACCCTGGGACCCGGAGGTCGCACTGAAGCTTTCTTT. Combining the CDR3 with reference TRBV29-1 and TRBJ1-1 gives the whole variable domain SAVISQKPSRDICQRGTSLTIQCQVDSQVTMMFWYRQQPGQSLTLIATANQGSEATYESGFVIDKFPISRPNLTFSTLTVSNMSPEDSSIYLCSTLGPGGRTEAFFGQGTRLTVV.

V is TRBV20-1 and J is TRBJ2-5, with TRBD2 matching over 10 bases. Trimming removed 2 bases from V and 2 bases from J; junction bases left unmatched: 2. The CDR3 is 14 amino acids. Germline values: CDR1 DFQATT, CDR2 SNEGSKA (reference sequence). The CDR3 bases are TGCAGTGCTAGAAGGACTAGCGGACAAGAGACCCAGTACTTC. This codes for CSARRTSGQETQYF.

This clonotype came up a few times. The rearrangement joins TRBV10-2 to TRBJ2-7, with TRBD2 matching over 7 bases. V shed 4 bases, J shed 3 bases, and the junction held 9 bases outside the gene matches. Germline lookup yields CDR1 WSHSY and CDR2 SAAADI. CDR3 length: 15 amino acids. This chain's CDR3 is CASSGGGTPSYEQYV. The CDR3 bases are TGCGCCAGCAGTGGGGGGGGGACGCCTAGCTACGAGCAGTACGTC.

A few counts support this clonotype. This chain links TRBV20-1 with TRBJ2-1; 7 bases match TRBD2. Germline loops: CDR1 DFQATT, CDR2 SNEGSKA (reference sequence). V dropped 4 bases and J dropped 7; count of bases not matched to a gene: 10. The CDR3 has 14 residues. The CDR3 sequence is CSATPVGRLNEQFF. The CDR3 DNA reads as TGCAGTGCTACCCCTGTCGGGAGGTTGAATGAGCAGTTCTTC.

The V call is TRBV30, the J call TRBJ2-3, with 10 bases aligning to TRBD2. V lost 1 base, J lost 5 bases, and 6 bases stayed unmatched. The CDR3 spans 15 residues. Germline V gene data show CDR1 as GTSNPN and CDR2 as SVGIG (reference sequence). The CDR3 DNA follows: TGTGCCTGGAGTGAGAGCGGGAGGGCCTTAGATACGCAGTATTTT. This codes for CAWSESGRALDTQYF.

A few counts support this clonotype. The chain recombines TRBV18 with TRBJ2-2, with D possibly TRBD1 on 5 matching bases. Germline CDR1 KGHSH, CDR2 LQKENI. Trimming took 3 bases from V and 4 from J, leaving 12 bases between them. The CDR3 contains 15 residues. The CDR3 protein is CASSPRQSGTGELFF. DNA for the CDR3: TGTGCCAGCTCACCTCGACAGTCGGGCACCGGGGAGCTGTTTTTT. The entire variable domain, with the rest obtained from reference TRBV18 and TRBJ2-2, is as follows: NAGVMQNPRHLVRRRGQEARLRCSPMKGHSHVYWYRQLPEEGLKFMVYLQKENIIDESGMPKERFSAEFPKEGPSILRIQQVVRGDSAAYFCASSPRQSGTGELFFGEGSRLTVL.

This clonotype occurred a few times. The V call is TRBV5-1, the J call TRBJ1-2; 12 bases align to TRBD1. Germline V gene sequence: CDR1 SGHRS, CDR2 YFSETQ. The trim removed 0 bases at V and 6 bases at J, leaving 9 bases unmatched. The CDR3 runs 17 residues. The CDR3 is CASSLVGTGGAGDGYTF. CDR3 coding DNA: TGCGCCAGCAGCTTGGTTGGGACAGGGGGCGCCGGCGATGGCTACACCTTC. Supplemented by reference TRBV5-1 and TRBJ1-2, the full variable domain reads KAGVTQTPRYLIKTRGQQVTLSCSPISGHRSVSWYQQTPGQGLQFLFEYFSETQRNKGNFPGRFSGRQFSNSRSEMNVSTLELGDSALYLCASSLVGTGGAGDGYTFGSGTRLTVV.

This clonotype was observed a handful of times. The chain is built from TRBV11-2 and TRBJ2-1; D uncertain. CDR3 length equals 14 residues. Trimming left V 5 bases short and J 7 bases short, with 15 bases between. The germline V gene encodes CDR1 SGHAT and CDR2 FQNNGV. CDR3 protein: CASSLTGPNNEQFF. Written as DNA, the CDR3 is TGTGCCAGCAGCCTGACGGGCCCAAATAATGAGCAGTTCTTC.

CDR3 protein: CSAPDRLAGSRVSYNEQFF. The CDR3 DNA is TGCAGTGCTCCGGACCGACTAGCGGGATCTCGGGTATCCTACAATGAGCAGTTCTTC. The chain uses TRBV20-1 and TRBJ2-1; 11 nucleotides match TRBD2. J lost 1 base, V lost 5 bases, and 16 bases had no gene match. The CDR3 covers 19 residues. The germline CDR1 and CDR2 sequences are DFQATT and SNEGSKA (reference sequence).

The rearrangement joins TRBV20-1 to TRBJ1-1; possible D gene TRBD1, 6 bases. Trimming removed 1 base at V and 6 bases at J, with 18 bases between. The length of the CDR3 is 15 residues. CDR1 and CDR2 (germline): DFQATT, SNEGSKA (reference sequence). The CDR3 DNA is TGCAGTGCTAGAGGCCGGGGGGGGGGCCAGGCTGAAGCTTTCTTT. It codes for CSARGRGGGQAEAFF.

The genes are TRBV12-3 or TRBV12-4 and TRBJ1-4, with unresolved D. V gave up 4 bases and J gave up 4 bases, with 13 bases separating them. The length of the CDR3 is 15 residues. CDR3 bases: TGTGCCAGCAGTTATGGGGTGACCTTTAATGAAAAACTGTTTTTT. It specifies CASSYGVTFNEKLFF.

This clonotype appeared a few times. The rearrangement joins TRBV24-1 to TRBJ2-2; 7 bases are a match to TRBD1. The V gene end was trimmed by 3 bases and the J gene end by 2 bases; junction bases not matched to a gene: 5. Germline loops: CDR1 KGHDR, CDR2 SFDVKD. The CDR3 is made up of 16 amino acids. The CDR3 protein is CATSDPGQSNTGELFF. The CDR3 DNA reads as TGTGCCACCAGTGATCCGGGACAGAGCAACACCGGGGAGCTGTTTTTT.